The 15 T cell receptor beta chains below all came from one sample that was sequenced in a study of post-analysis software for immune sequencing data. Their antigens remain unidentified. Unique molecular identifiers were built into the TCR beta cDNA libraries. TCRdb re-analysed the PCR reads in MiXCR, keeping a single row per CDR3 protein. The sample carries more than 500,000 distinct CDR3 sequences, 34% recorded once. General observations from the study: Comparison of patients with controls showed a handful of TRBV segments more frequent in patients, TRBV5-6, TRBV5-1 and TRBV20-1 among them.

The sample comprised blood. Every receptor here comes from a girl younger than 18 with multiple sclerosis.

The chain carries TRBV24-1 and TRBJ2-5, with 7 bases fitting TRBD1. J lost 3 bases, V lost 3 bases, and 6 bases had no gene match. The CDR3 runs to 15 residues. Germline V CDR1 and CDR2: KGHDR, SFDVKD. The DNA of the CDR3 is TGTGCCACCAGTGATCCCCAACAGGGGAAAGAGACCCAGTACTTC. Protein product: CATSDPQQGKETQYF.

The V and J genes are TRBV19 and TRBJ1-2, with a weak D call TRBD1 (5 bases). Germline V gives CDR1 LNHDA, CDR2 SQIVND (reference sequence). V was trimmed by 7 bases and J by 0 bases, leaving 12 bases between them. This CDR3 is built from 14 residues. Here the CDR3 DNA reads TGTGCCAGTACCTCAGGGTCAGCTAACTATGGCTACACCTTC. Translated, it gives CASTSGSANYGYTF.

The table lists this clonotype with a few counts. CDR3 protein: CAISLISTDTQYF. DNA of the CDR3: TGTGCCATCTCCCTTATTAGCACAGATACGCAGTATTTT. The chain carries TRBV10-3 and TRBJ2-3; D not resolved. Germline V CDR1 and CDR2: ENHRY, SYGVKD. This CDR3 is built from 13 residues. V lost 8 bases and J 0 bases, leaving 9 bases between the germline ends.

This clonotype was seen more than once but under ten times. This chain connects TRBV20-1 to TRBJ2-1; D unresolved. V dropped 1 base and J dropped 0 bases, with 7 bases sitting between them. The CDR3 is made up of 14 amino acids. CDR1 and CDR2 (germline): DFQATT, SNEGSKA (reference sequence). CDR3 protein: CSARGYFSYNEQFF. In nucleotides, the CDR3 is TGCAGTGCTAGAGGGTACTTCTCCTACAATGAGCAGTTCTTC.

The gene calls are TRBV25-1 and TRBJ1-2, with D perhaps matching TRBD1 (6 bases). The CDR3 loop spans 13 amino acids. The germline V gene has CDR1 MGHDK and CDR2 SYGVNS. V was cut by 5 bases and J by 6 bases, with 13 bases left in between. CDR3: CASSMEQGHGYTF. CDR3 DNA: TGTGCCAGCAGTATGGAACAGGGACATGGCTACACCTTC.

Points on this clonotype: Its ends do not fully match the called genes, so a read error is possible. V gene TRBV3-1 combines with J gene TRBJ2-3; D is perhaps TRBD2 (6 bases). CDR3 length: 15 residues. Germline values: CDR1 LGHDT, CDR2 YNNKEL (reference sequence). CDR3 residues: CVSSHQTRRSDTQYF. The CDR3 DNA sequence: TGTGTCAGCAGCCACCAGACTAGGAGGAGCGATACGCAGTATTTT.

The chain uses TRBV3-1 and TRBJ1-2, with D hard to call. The CDR3 has 14 amino acids. The germline V and J ends were trimmed by 3 bases and 1 base, with 9 bases remaining between them. Germline V lookup: CDR1 LGHDT, CDR2 YNNKEL (reference sequence). CDR3 sequence: CASSHGNVNYGYTF. The CDR3 DNA reads as TGTGCCAGCAGCCACGGGAACGTTAACTATGGCTACACCTTC.

The gene calls are TRBV3-1 and TRBJ2-2, with 8 bases identical to TRBD1. CDR1 and CDR2 from the germline V gene are LGHDT and YNNKEL (reference sequence). This CDR3 contains 14 residues. Trimming at V came to 0 bases and at J to 6 bases, leaving 0 bases not matched to a gene. CDR3 loop: CASSQETGAGELFF. In DNA, the CDR3 is TGTGCCAGCAGCCAAGAGACAGGGGCCGGGGAGCTGTTTTTT.

In its sample, this clonotype was seen a few times. The rearrangement joins TRBV6-1 to TRBJ2-3, with D perhaps matching TRBD1 (5 bases). CDR1 MNHNS and CDR2 SASEGT come from the germline V gene. CDR3 size: 13 residues. V lost 5 bases and J lost 2, with 8 bases in between. The DNA for the CDR3 is TGTGCCAGCAGTAAACAGGACACAGATACGCAGTATTTT. This gives the protein CASSKQDTDTQYF.

This chain links TRBV2 with TRBJ1-4; D remains ambiguous. The V and J ends lost 8 bases and 6 bases respectively, with 13 bases between them. The CDR3 covers 13 residues. Per the germline V gene, CDR1 is SNHLY and CDR2 is FYNNEI. CDR3: CASGLAAYEKLFF. CDR3 DNA sequence: TGTGCCAGCGGGTTGGCAGCATATGAAAAACTGTTTTTT.

The V call is TRBV6-1, the J call TRBJ2-3; D not certain. V lost 2 bases, J lost 2 bases, and 11 bases lay in between. Germline V gene sequence: CDR1 MNHNS, CDR2 SASEGT. The CDR3 is 15 amino acids. The CDR3 sequence: CASSEYPINTDTQYF. CDR3 sequence (DNA): TGTGCCAGCAGTGAATATCCAATAAACACAGATACGCAGTATTTT.

The J gene is TRBJ1-2, the V gene TRBV27; D remains unclear. V gave up 3 bases and J gave up 2 bases, with 7 bases separating them. The length of the CDR3 is 13 residues. Germline V CDR1 and CDR2: MNHEY, SMNVEV (reference sequence). The CDR3 protein is CASSFGKNYGYTF. The CDR3 DNA reads as TGTGCCAGCAGTTTTGGGAAAAACTATGGCTACACCTTC.

This clonotype is a singleton in its sample. This chain connects TRBV27 to TRBJ1-2, with unresolved D. Germline values: CDR1 MNHEY, CDR2 SMNVEV (reference sequence). Trimming shortened V by 4 bases and J by 7 bases, and 10 bases separated the two germline ends. CDR3 size: 12 residues. As DNA, the CDR3 is TGTGCCAGCAGTTCCGTGGGTGTTGGCTACACCTTC. Translating gives CASSSVGVGYTF.

The chain carries TRBV7-8 and TRBJ2-3; weak D call: TRBD1 (5 bases). The CDR3 length is 14 residues. Germline V gives CDR1 SGHVS, CDR2 FQNEAQ. V gave up 3 bases and J gave up 6 bases, with 13 bases separating them. CDR3 coding DNA: TGTGCCAGCAGCTTGTTTGCCAGGGTGGATACGCAGTATTTT. Protein: CASSLFARVDTQYF.

There are many counts of this clonotype. This sequence joins TRBV4-1 and TRBJ2-1; D may be TRBD1 (6 bases). This CDR3 has 14 amino acids. V was trimmed by 4 bases and J by 3 bases, leaving 10 bases between them. The germline V gene has CDR1 MGHRA and CDR2 YSYEKL. Here the CDR3 reads CASSRQDLYNEQFF. The CDR3 bases are TGCGCCAGCAGCCGACAGGATCTCTACAATGAGCAGTTCTTC.